Listed below are T cell receptor beta chains from one sample, sequenced in a study of blood T cell repertoires in COVID-19. Sequencing was performed with immunoSEQ multiplex PCR; in TCRdb, only in-frame clones are kept and a portion is missing. Among about 170,000 clones listed, about 82% were seen once. Specimen: peripheral blood. The receptors were sampled from an elderly woman with COVID-19, enrolled during active disease. Both conserved end residues are part of each CDR3. D genes are given only for firm matches. The listing skips clone size in some rows; elsewhere it reads once, few, many or a size class.

v_gene	j_gene	d_gene	abundance	CDR3nt	CDR3aa
TRBV27	TRBJ2-1	TRBD2	.	TGTGCCAGCACCCCGATCTCGACTAGCAGCAATGAGCAGTTCTTC	CASTPISTSSNEQFF
TRBV29-1	TRBJ2-2	.	.	TGCAGCGTTGGGGGGGAGTCCGGGGAGCTGTTTTTT	CSVGGESGELFF
TRBV5-1	TRBJ2-3	TRBD2	.	TGCGCCAGCAGCTCCCCCCCTACAGCGGGGAGCAGCACAGATACGCAGTATTTT	CASSSPPTAGSSTDTQYF
TRBV7-8	TRBJ1-2	TRBD1	.	TGTGCCAGCAGCCCAGGACAGGGGATTGGCTACACCTTC	CASSPGQGIGYTF
TRBV27	TRBJ1-5	.	.	TGTGCCAGCAGTACCGGGCAGGGCGTACAGCCCCAGCATTTT	CASSTGQGVQPQHF
TRBV18	TRBJ1-1	TRBD1	.	TGTGCCAGCTCACCAGCGGGACAGGGGAATACTGAAGCTTTCTTT	CASSPAGQGNTEAFF
TRBV5-1	TRBJ1-3	.	.	TGCGCCAGCAGCTTGGGCCCCCTAGGGGCCCGAAACACCATATATTTT	CASSLGPLGARNTIYF
TRBV2	TRBJ1-1	TRBD1	.	TGTGCCTGGCAGGGGGCCCCAAACACTGAAGCTTTCTTT	CAWQGAPNTEAFF
TRBV20-1	TRBJ2-1	TRBD2	.	TGCAGTGCTAGTCTCGTAGCGGGGCCCGGTAATGAGCAGTTCTTC	CSASLVAGPGNEQFF
TRBV28	TRBJ1-3	.	.	TGTGCCAGCAGTTTACGGGAGTTTGGAAACACCATATATTTT	CASSLREFGNTIYF
TRBV5-1	TRBJ2-7	TRBD2	.	TGCGCCAGCAGCTTGCAGCGGGGCAGCTCCTACGAGCAGTACTTC	CASSLQRGSSYEQYF
TRBV4-1	TRBJ1-1	TRBD1	.	TGCGCCAGCAGCCGGGGACAGGAAATGAACACTGAAGCTTTCTTT	CASSRGQEMNTEAFF
TRBV5-6	TRBJ2-5	TRBD2	once	TGTGCCAGCAGCTTGGCGGGGGGGCCGCTGGGAGAGACCCAGTACTTC	CASSLAGGPLGETQYF
TRBV27	TRBJ1-5	.	.	TGTGCCAGCAGTTTGGAGGCGGTTCGGCGGGACCAGCCCCAGCATTTT	CASSLEAVRRDQPQHF
TRBV6-5	TRBJ2-1	TRBD2	.	TGTGCCAGCAGTTACCGGCGGGAGTGGAATGAGCAGTTCTTC	CASSYRREWNEQFF
TRBV6-4	TRBJ2-2	TRBD1	.	TGTGCCAGCAGCGCGGACAGGGGCACCGGGGAGCTGTTTTTT	CASSADRGTGELFF
TRBV19	TRBJ1-2	.	.	TGTGCCAGTTCCCCCGCGGGCTACACCTTC	CASSPAGYTF
TRBV18	TRBJ2-7	.	.	TGTGCCAGCTCACCACCTGGCCTCTCCTACGAGCAGTACTTC	CASSPPGLSYEQYF
TRBV3-1/TRBV3-2	TRBJ2-5	TRBD2	.	TGTGCCAGCAGTCAGGCGGGGGGGGAGACCCAGTACTTC	CASSQAGGETQYF
TRBV9	TRBJ2-1	.	.	TGTGCCAGCAGCGACTCCTACCTAGAGAATGAGCAGTTCTTC	CASSDSYLENEQFF
TRBV3-1/TRBV3-2	TRBJ1-2	.	.	TGTGCCAGCAGCCAAGGGGCAGGGCAGCGGGGTGGCTACACCTTC	CASSQGAGQRGGYTF
TRBV28	TRBJ1-1	.	.	TGTGCCAGCAGCCCCCCGGGTTTTAATGAAGCTTTCTTT	CASSPPGFNEAFF
TRBV24-1	TRBJ1-5	TRBD1	.	TGTGCCACTTCGCCGGGACAGGGGGCAGGTAGCAATCAGCCCCAGCATTTT	CATSPGQGAGSNQPQHF
TRBV5-1	TRBJ2-5	TRBD2	.	TGCGCCAGCAGCTTGTCGGGAGGTCAAGAGACCCAGTACTTC	CASSLSGGQETQYF
TRBV5-5	TRBJ2-3	.	.	TGTGCCAGCAGCCCGACGCGGGACACAGATACGCAGTATTTT	CASSPTRDTDTQYF
TRBV7-2	TRBJ2-7	.	.	TGTGCCAGCAGCTTAGGGCCCTCCTACGAGCAGTACTTC	CASSLGPSYEQYF
TRBV21-1	TRBJ2-7	.	.	TGTGCCAGCACCAAACCCCTGCGAGGTTCCCACTACGAGCAGTACTTC	CASTKPLRGSHYEQYF
TRBV19	TRBJ1-2	TRBD1	.	TGTGCCAGTAGTGTTGGGACAGGGGCTGGCTACACCTTC	CASSVGTGAGYTF
TRBV6-5	TRBJ2-7	.	.	TGTGCCAGCAGCTCCCTCGGGTCCTCCCTCTACGAGCAGTACTTC	CASSSLGSSLYEQYF
TRBV9	TRBJ2-7	.	.	TGTGCCAGCAGCGTACTGCCTGGCTTTTTCTACGAGCAGTACTTC	CASSVLPGFFYEQYF
TRBV10-2	TRBJ1-2	.	.	TGCGCCAGCAGTTACAGCGGCGGCTACACCTTC	CASSYSGGYTF
TRBV5-1	TRBJ2-7	.	.	TGCGCCAGCAGCCCATCCGGGTCCTCCTACGAGCAGTACTTC	CASSPSGSSYEQYF
TRBV30	TRBJ1-1	.	.	TGTGCCCCCCGAGGTGAGGGTGCTGAAGCTTTCTTT	CAPRGEGAEAFF
TRBV10-1	TRBJ2-1	TRBD2	.	TGCGCCAGCAGTGATTTAGCGGGGGGGTCTGAGCAGTTCTTC	CASSDLAGGSEQFF
TRBV18	TRBJ2-6	.	.	TGTGCCAGCTCGGCCAGGACTGTTAGCTCTGGGGCCAACGTCCTGACTTTC	CASSARTVSSGANVLTF
TRBV11-2	TRBJ2-1	TRBD2	.	TGTGCCAGCAGCTTAGTCCGACTAGCGGGAGTGAATGAGCAGTTCTTC	CASSLVRLAGVNEQFF
TRBV21-1	TRBJ2-1	.	.	TGTGCCAGCAGCAAAGAGCGGCCGACCGGGACAGGGGTAGCCCTTTCCTACAATGAGCAGTTCTTC	CASSKERPTGTGVALSYNEQFF
TRBV2	TRBJ1-2	.	.	TGTGCCAGCAGTGCGGGGATGAACTATGGCTACACCTTC	CASSAGMNYGYTF
TRBV10-3	TRBJ1-5	.	.	TGTGCCATCAGTAACAGGGAAGGAGGTCAGCCCCAGCATTTT	CAISNREGGQPQHF
TRBV29-1	TRBJ2-7	.	.	TGCAGCGAGAGGACAGCCCGAGTCAGCGAGCAGTACTTC	CSERTARVSEQYF
TRBV3-1/TRBV3-2	TRBJ2-7	.	.	TGTGCCAGCAGCCTTGGAGGGGGCAGGTACGAGCAGTACTTC	CASSLGGGRYEQYF
TRBV18	TRBJ1-6	TRBD1	.	TGTGCCAGCTCTCTCGGACAGGGGACTTCACCCCTCCACTTT	CASSLGQGTSPLHF
TRBV18	TRBJ1-1	.	.	TGTGCCAGCTCACGGGGACACCAGGCTGAAGCTTTCTTT	CASSRGHQAEAFF
TRBV5-1	TRBJ2-3	.	.	TGCGCCAGCAGCTCAACAGGGAGTGGATTGACAGATACGCAGTATTTT	CASSSTGSGLTDTQYF
TRBV18	TRBJ2-1	TRBD2	.	TGTGCCAGCTCACCCGGGACTAGCGCCCACAATGAGCAGTTCTTC	CASSPGTSAHNEQFF
TRBV7-7	TRBJ2-2	TRBD2	.	TGTGCTAGCACCAAGCGGGGGGTAAGCTCAGTGCCCGGGGAGCTGTTTTTT	CASTKRGVSSVPGELFF